What follows are 13 T cell receptor beta chains derived from one specimen sequenced in a study of human T cells and chemical hapten exposure. Via MiXCR, TCRdb re-called the RACE reads, giving one row per CDR3 protein. The table has roughly 51,000 distinct CDR3 sequences, more than 8% seen once. Regarding time point: pre-sensitization, week 0. Documented treatment: therapeutic diphenylcyclopropenone sensitization with weekly scalp DPC. Sample: whole blood, taken in connection with sensitization to the hapten diphenylcyclopropenone (DPC). These receptors were obtained from a man aged 35 to 55 with alopecia areata. Some clones in this sample may be carry-over from other donors' samples.

The CDR3: CASSEETGLLGSNQPQHF. The CDR3 DNA sequence: TGTGCCAGCAGTGAAGAAACAGGGCTCCTTGGCAGTAATCAGCCCCAGCATTTT. The chain uses TRBV2 and TRBJ1-5, with a tentative D call TRBD1 (6 bases). Trimming took 1 base from V and 4 from J, leaving 20 bases between them. CDR1 and CDR2 (germline): SNHLY, FYNNEI. This CDR3 is built from 18 residues.

There are many counts of this clonotype. In DNA form, the CDR3 reads TGTGCCAGCAGCCAGAGGGACCCCGGGGAGCAGTTCTTC. It codes for CASSQRDPGEQFF. The rearrangement joins TRBV11-3 to TRBJ2-1; D may correspond to TRBD1 or TRBD2 (5 bases each). The CDR3 length is 13 residues. The germline V gene encodes CDR1 SGHNT and CDR2 YENEEA. V lost 5 bases and J 10 bases, leaving 15 bases between the germline ends.

This clonotype occurred many times. This chain joins TRBV5-1 and TRBJ2-5; D is undetermined. This CDR3 is 14 amino acids long. V dropped 1 base and J dropped 2 bases, with 9 bases sitting between them. Germline values: CDR1 SGHRS, CDR2 YFSETQ. CDR3 sequence (DNA): TGCGCCAGCAGCTTGCAGCACAGACAAGAGACCCAGTACTTC. Translation gives CASSLQHRQETQYF.

The chain recombines TRBV7-9 with TRBJ2-5; either TRBD1 or TRBD2 may supply D (6 bases each). The CDR3 is 16 residues long. Germline V CDR1 and CDR2: SEHNR, FQNEAQ (reference sequence). Trimming took off 5 bases at V and 5 bases at J, with 21 bases between the two ends. The CDR3 DNA is TGTGCCAGCAGCCCCTGGGAGGCAGGGGTGCTTGAGACCCAGTACTTC. Protein product: CASSPWEAGVLETQYF.

J is TRBJ2-1 and V is TRBV3-1; 12 bases line up with TRBD2. V was clipped by 3 bases and J by 10 bases; unmatched bases: 4. CDR1 and CDR2 from the germline V gene are LGHDT and YNNKEL (reference sequence). The CDR3 is 14 residues long. DNA of the CDR3: TGTGCCAGCAGCCAGGGACTAGCGGGTTACGAGCAGTTCTTC. Protein product: CASSQGLAGYEQFF.

This clonotype was counted many times. J is TRBJ1-5 and V is TRBV6-5, with a possible D match to TRBD1 (6 bases). The CDR3 extends over 14 amino acids. The V end lost 5 bases, the J end lost 0 bases, and 8 bases lay between the germline ends. Germline CDR1 is MNHEY and CDR2 is SVGAGI. The CDR3, as DNA: TGTGCCAGCAGTCAACAGGGTAGCAATCAGCCCCAGCATTTT. It is translated as CASSQQGSNQPQHF.

This clonotype was counted many times. This sequence joins TRBV5-6 and TRBJ1-1, with TRBD1 matching over 8 bases. CDR3 length: 14 residues. Germline lookup yields CDR1 SGHDT and CDR2 YYEEEE. The ends lost 5 bases at V and 3 bases at J; junction bases unmatched: 6. The CDR3 DNA follows: TGTGCCAGCAGTTCTTGGGACAGGTACACTGAAGCTTTCTTT. Its translation: CASSSWDRYTEAFF.

This clonotype was picked up many times. V and J are TRBV5-1 and TRBJ2-3; D remains unclear. The length of the CDR3 is 14 residues. In germline, CDR1 is SGHRS, CDR2 YFSETQ. The V end was cut by 5 bases, the J end by 3 bases, with 13 bases between. The CDR3 DNA is TGCGCCAGCAGTGGGGAACAGCAAACAGATACGCAGTATTTT. It yields the protein CASSGEQQTDTQYF.

Ten or more counts support this clonotype. V usage is TRBV9 and J usage is TRBJ1-1, with unresolved D. The CDR3 length is 13 residues. V dropped 1 base and J dropped 3 bases, with 7 bases sitting between them. In germline, CDR1 is SGDLS, CDR2 YYNGEE. CDR3 in DNA: TGTGCCAGCAGCGTACGGAGGGACACTGAAGCTTTCTTT. Its translation is CASSVRRDTEAFF. Complete variable domain (other parts from reference TRBV9 and TRBJ1-1): DSGVTQTPKHLITATGQRVTLRCSPRSGDLSVYWYQQSLDQGLQFLIQYYNGEERAKGNILERFSAQQFPDLHSELNLSSLELGDSALYFCASSVRRDTEAFFGQGTRLTVV.

The table lists this clonotype with many counts. The chain has TRBV4-3 and TRBJ1-3; TRBD1 is a possible D gene (6 bases). The germline V gene encodes CDR1 LGHNA and CDR2 YSLEER. The CDR3 contains 16 residues. Trimming removed 2 bases from V and 1 base from J, with 12 bases in between. The CDR3 protein is CASSQLTGTSGNTIYF. CDR3 nucleotide sequence: TGCGCCAGCAGCCAACTAACAGGGACTTCTGGAAACACCATATATTTT.

This clonotype was picked up many times. This rearrangement joins TRBV7-9 to TRBJ1-1, with 9 bases aligning to TRBD1. Germline CDR1 SEHNR, CDR2 FQNEAQ (reference sequence). Losses at the gene ends were 6 bases for V and 1 base for J; bases not matched to a gene: 3. This CDR3 has 14 amino acids. The CDR3 coding sequence is TGTGCCAGCAGTACAGGGGGCTCGAACACTGAAGCTTTCTTT. This sequence encodes CASSTGGSNTEAFF.

In its sample, this clonotype was seen a few times. The chain recombines TRBV7-2 with TRBJ2-3; 9 bases are a match to TRBD1. Germline CDR1 is SGHTA and CDR2 is FQGNSA. Losses at the gene ends were 1 base for V and 3 bases for J; bases not matched to a gene: 2. The CDR3 covers 15 residues. DNA of the CDR3: TGTGCCAGCAGCTTAGGGGGACAGGGAACAGATACGCAGTATTTT. Translation gives CASSLGGQGTDTQYF.

This clonotype has a handful of counts. V is TRBV5-1 and J is TRBJ2-2, with 10 nucleotides matching TRBD2. The CDR3 is made up of 17 amino acids. With V trimmed by 0 bases and J by 2 bases, 4 bases remained unmatched. Looked up from germline, CDR1 is SGHRS and CDR2 is YFSETQ. DNA of the CDR3: TGCGCCAGCAGCTTGGCTAGCGGGAGAACCAACACCGGGGAGCTGTTTTTT. This codes for CASSLASGRTNTGELFF.